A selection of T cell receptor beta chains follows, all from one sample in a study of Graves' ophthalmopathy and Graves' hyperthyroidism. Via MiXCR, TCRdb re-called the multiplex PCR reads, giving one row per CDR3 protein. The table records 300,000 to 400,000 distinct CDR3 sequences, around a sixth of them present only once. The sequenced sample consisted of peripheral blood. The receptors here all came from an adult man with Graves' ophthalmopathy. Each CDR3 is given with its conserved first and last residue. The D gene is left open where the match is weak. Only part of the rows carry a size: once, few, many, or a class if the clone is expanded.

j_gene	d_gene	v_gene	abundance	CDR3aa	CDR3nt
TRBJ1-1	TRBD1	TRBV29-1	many	CSVGDRGRRNTEAFF	TGCAGCGTCGGAGACAGGGGGCGAAGGAACACTGAAGCTTTCTTT
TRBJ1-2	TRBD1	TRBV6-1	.	CASSEAGQGWGYTF	TGTGCCAGCAGTGAAGCAGGACAGGGATGGGGCTACACCTTC
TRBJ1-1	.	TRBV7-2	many	CASSSHPDLNTEAFF	TGTGCCAGCAGCTCGCACCCGGACCTGAACACTGAAGCTTTCTTT
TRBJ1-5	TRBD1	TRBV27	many	CASSFTGGGNQPQHF	TGTGCCAGCAGTTTCACAGGGGGGGGCAATCAGCCCCAGCATTTT
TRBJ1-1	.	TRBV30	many	CAWSGGYTEAFF	TGTGCCTGGAGCGGGGGTTACACTGAAGCTTTCTTT
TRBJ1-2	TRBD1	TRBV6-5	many	CASHRDRGTGYTF	TGTGCCAGTCACCGGGACAGGGGCACTGGCTACACCTTC
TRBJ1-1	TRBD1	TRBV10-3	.	CAIRGDRNTEAFF	TGTGCCATCAGGGGGGACAGAAACACTGAAGCTTTCTTT
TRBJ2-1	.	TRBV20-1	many	CSASRDPNEQFF	TGCAGTGCTTCCCGGGACCCCAATGAGCAGTTCTTC
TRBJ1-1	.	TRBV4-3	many	CASSQGAYTEAFF	TGCGCCAGCAGCCAAGGGGCCTACACTGAAGCTTTCTTT
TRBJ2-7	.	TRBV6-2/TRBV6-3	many	CASSYSSRTNSYEQYF	TGTGCCAGCAGTTACTCGTCGAGGACCAACTCCTACGAGCAGTACTTC
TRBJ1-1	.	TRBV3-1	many	CASSPNLGGLNTEAFF	TGTGCCAGCAGCCCTAACCTCGGGGGGTTGAACACTGAAGCTTTCTTT
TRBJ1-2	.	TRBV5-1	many	CASSLDDGGQASGYTF	TGCGCCAGCAGCTTGGATGATGGAGGGCAGGCGTCTGGCTACACCTTC